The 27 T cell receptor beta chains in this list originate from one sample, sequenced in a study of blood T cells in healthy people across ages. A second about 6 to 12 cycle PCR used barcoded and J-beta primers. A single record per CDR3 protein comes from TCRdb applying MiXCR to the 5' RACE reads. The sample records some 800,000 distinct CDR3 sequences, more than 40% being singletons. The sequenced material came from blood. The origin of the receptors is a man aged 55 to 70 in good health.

The CDR3 here is CASRPGRGLYNEQFF. In DNA form, the CDR3 reads TGTGCCAGCAGACCCGGGAGGGGGCTCTACAATGAGCAGTTCTTC. The chain uses TRBV6-5 and TRBJ2-1, with a weak D call TRBD2 (8 bases). The length of the CDR3 is 15 residues. V lost 6 bases and J 3 bases, leaving 15 bases between the germline ends. Germline values: CDR1 MNHEY, CDR2 SVGAGI.

The CDR3 sequence is CAWERGQGAPEQYF. The DNA for the CDR3 is TGTGCCTGGGAACGGGGACAGGGGGCGCCCGAGCAGTACTTC. The gene calls are TRBV30 and TRBJ2-7; 12 positions match TRBD1. CDR1 and CDR2 from the germline V gene are GTSNPN and SVGIG (reference sequence). V lost 5 bases and J lost 6; bases outside the gene matches: 8. The CDR3 is 14 residues long.

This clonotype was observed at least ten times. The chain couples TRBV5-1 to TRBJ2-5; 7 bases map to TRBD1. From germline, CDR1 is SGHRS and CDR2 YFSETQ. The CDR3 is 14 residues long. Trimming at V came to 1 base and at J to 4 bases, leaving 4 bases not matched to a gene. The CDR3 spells CASSLTGVVETQYF. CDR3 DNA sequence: TGCGCCAGCAGCTTGACAGGGGTGGTAGAGACCCAGTACTTC. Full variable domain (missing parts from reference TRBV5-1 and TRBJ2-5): KAGVTQTPRYLIKTRGQQVTLSCSPISGHRSVSWYQQTPGQGLQFLFEYFSETQRNKGNFPGRFSGRQFSNSRSEMNVSTLELGDSALYLCASSLTGVVETQYFGPGTRLLVL.

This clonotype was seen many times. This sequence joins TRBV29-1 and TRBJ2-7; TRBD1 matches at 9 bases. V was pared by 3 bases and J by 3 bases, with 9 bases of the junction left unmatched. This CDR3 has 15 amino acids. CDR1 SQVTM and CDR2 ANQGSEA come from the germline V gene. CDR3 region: CSVEGLHRGLYEQYF. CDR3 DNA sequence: TGCAGCGTTGAGGGGCTACACAGGGGGCTCTACGAGCAGTACTTC.

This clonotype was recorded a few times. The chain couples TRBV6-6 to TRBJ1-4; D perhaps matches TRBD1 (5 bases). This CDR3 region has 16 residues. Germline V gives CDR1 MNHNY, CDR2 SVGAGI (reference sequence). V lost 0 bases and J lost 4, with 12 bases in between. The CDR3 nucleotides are TGTGCCAGCAGTTACTCGGGGCCGGGAGGTAATGAAAAACTGTTTTTT. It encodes CASSYSGPGGNEKLFF.

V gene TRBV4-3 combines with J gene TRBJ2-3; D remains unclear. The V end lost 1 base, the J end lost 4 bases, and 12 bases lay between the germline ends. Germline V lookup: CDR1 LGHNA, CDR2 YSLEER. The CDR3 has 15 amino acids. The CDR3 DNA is TGCGCCAGCAGCCAAGTCGTGGCCTCCGCAGATACGCAGTATTTT. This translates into CASSQVVASADTQYF.

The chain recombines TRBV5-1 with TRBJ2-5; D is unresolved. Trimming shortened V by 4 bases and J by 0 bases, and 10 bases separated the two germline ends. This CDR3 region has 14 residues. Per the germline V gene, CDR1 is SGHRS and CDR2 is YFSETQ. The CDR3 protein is CASSPDNNQETQYF. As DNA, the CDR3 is TGCGCCAGCAGCCCAGACAACAACCAAGAGACCCAGTACTTC.

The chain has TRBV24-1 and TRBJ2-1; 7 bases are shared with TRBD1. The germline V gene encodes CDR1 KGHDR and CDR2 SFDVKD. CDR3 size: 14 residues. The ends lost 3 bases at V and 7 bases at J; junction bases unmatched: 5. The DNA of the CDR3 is TGTGCCACCAGTGATCGAAAACAGGGGAATGAGCAGTTCTTC. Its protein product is CATSDRKQGNEQFF.

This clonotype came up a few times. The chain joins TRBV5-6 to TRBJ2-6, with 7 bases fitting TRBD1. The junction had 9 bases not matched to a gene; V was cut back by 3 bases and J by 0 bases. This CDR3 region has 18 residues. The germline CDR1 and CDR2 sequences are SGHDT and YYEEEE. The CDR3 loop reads CASSSGTDRHSGANVLTF. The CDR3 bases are TGTGCCAGCAGCTCCGGGACAGATAGACACTCTGGGGCCAACGTCCTGACTTTC. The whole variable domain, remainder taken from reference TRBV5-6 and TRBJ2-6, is DAGVTQSPTHLIKTRGQQVTLRCSPKSGHDTVSWYQQALGQGPQFIFQYYEEEERQRGNFPDRFSGHQFPNYSSELNVNALLLGDSALYLCASSSGTDRHSGANVLTFGAGSRLTVL.

The CDR3 DNA sequence: TGTGCCAGCAGTGAACGGGGGACAGCGTACTTC. Its translation: CASSERGTAYF. V usage is TRBV6-1 and J usage is TRBJ2-5, with D tentatively TRBD1 (7 bases). The CDR3 is 11 residues long. V shed 2 bases and J shed 13 bases, with 11 bases lying between them. Germline V lookup: CDR1 MNHNS, CDR2 SASEGT.

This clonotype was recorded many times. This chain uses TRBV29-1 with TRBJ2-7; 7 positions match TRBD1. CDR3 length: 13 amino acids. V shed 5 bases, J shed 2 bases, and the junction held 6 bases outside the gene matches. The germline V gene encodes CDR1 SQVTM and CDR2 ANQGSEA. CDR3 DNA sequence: TGCAGCGTTTTGTCGGGACAGACCTACGAGCAGTACTTC. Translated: CSVLSGQTYEQYF.

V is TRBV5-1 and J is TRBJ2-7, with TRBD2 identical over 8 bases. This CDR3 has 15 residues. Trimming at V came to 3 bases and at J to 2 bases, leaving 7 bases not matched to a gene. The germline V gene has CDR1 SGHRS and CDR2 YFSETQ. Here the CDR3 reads CASSYISGETYEQYF. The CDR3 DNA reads TGCGCCAGCAGCTACATTAGCGGGGAGACCTACGAGCAGTACTTC.

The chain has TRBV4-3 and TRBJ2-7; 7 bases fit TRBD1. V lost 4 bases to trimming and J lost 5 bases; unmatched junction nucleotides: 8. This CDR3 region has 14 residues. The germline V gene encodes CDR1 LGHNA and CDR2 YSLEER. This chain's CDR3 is CASSLGQESDEQYF. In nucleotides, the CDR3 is TGCGCCAGCAGCCTCGGACAGGAGAGCGACGAGCAGTACTTC.

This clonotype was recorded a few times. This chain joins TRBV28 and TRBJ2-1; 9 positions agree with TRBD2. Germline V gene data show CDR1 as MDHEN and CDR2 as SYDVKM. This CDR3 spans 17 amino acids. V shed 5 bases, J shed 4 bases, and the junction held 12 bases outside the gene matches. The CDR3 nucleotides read TGTGCCAGCAGTCTGGGGTCTAGCGGGGTAAGATACAATGAGCAGTTCTTC. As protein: CASSLGSSGVRYNEQFF. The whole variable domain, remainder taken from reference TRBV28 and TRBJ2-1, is DVKVTQSSRYLVKRTGEKVFLECVQDMDHENMFWYRQDPGLGLRLIYFSYDVKMKEKGDIPEGYSVSREKKERFSLILESASTNQTSMYLCASSLGSSGVRYNEQFFGPGTRLTVL.

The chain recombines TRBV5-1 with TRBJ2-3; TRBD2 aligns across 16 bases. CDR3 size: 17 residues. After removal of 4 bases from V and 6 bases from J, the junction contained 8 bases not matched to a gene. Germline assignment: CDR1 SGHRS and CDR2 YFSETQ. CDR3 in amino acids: CASSLTPGLAGGDTQYF. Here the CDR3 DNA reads TGCGCCAGCAGCCTAACTCCGGGACTAGCGGGGGGGGATACGCAGTATTTT.

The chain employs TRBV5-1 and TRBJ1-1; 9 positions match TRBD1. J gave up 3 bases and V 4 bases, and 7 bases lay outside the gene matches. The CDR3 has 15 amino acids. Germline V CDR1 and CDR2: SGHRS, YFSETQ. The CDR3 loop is CASSPHWTGDTEAFF. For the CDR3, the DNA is TGCGCCAGCAGCCCGCACTGGACAGGGGACACTGAAGCTTTCTTT.

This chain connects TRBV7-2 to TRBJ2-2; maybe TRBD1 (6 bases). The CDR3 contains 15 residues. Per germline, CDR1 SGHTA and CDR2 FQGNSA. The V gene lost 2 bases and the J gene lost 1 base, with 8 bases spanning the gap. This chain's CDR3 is CASSLYRVNTGELFF. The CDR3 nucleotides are TGTGCCAGCAGCTTATACAGGGTGAACACCGGGGAGCTGTTTTTT. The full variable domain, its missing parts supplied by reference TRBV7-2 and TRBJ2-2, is GAGVSQSPSNKVTEKGKDVELRCDPISGHTALYWYRQSLGQGLEFLIYFQGNSAPDKSGLPSDRFSAERTGGSVSTLTIQRTQQEDSAVYLCASSLYRVNTGELFFGEGSRLTVL.

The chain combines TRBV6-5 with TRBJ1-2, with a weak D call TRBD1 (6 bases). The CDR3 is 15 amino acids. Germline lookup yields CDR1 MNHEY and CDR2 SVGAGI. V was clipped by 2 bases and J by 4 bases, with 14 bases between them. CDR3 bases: TGTGCCAGCAGTTACGCCACAGGGACAATCTATGGCTACACCTTC. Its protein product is CASSYATGTIYGYTF.

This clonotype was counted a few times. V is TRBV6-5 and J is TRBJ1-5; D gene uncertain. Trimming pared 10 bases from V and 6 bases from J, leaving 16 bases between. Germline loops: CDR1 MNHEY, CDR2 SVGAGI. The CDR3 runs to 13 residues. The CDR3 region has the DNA TGTGCCACCGGCTCGATAATCAGTCAGCCCCAGCATTTT. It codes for CATGSIISQPQHF.

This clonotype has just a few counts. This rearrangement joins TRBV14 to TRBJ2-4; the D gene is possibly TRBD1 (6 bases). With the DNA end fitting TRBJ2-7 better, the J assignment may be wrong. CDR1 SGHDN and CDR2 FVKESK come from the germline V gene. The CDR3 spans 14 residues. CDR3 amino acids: CASSQGKFRGEQYF. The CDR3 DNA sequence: TGTGCCAGCAGCCAAGGGAAGTTCAGGGGCGAGCAGTACTTC.

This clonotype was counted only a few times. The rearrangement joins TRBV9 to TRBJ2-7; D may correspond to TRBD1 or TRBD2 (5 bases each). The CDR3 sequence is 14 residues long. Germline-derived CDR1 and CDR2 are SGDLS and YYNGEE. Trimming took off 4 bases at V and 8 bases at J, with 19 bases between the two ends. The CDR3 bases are TGTGCCAGCAGCATAAACTTCGGACCGGGACAGCAGTACTTC. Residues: CASSINFGPGQQYF.

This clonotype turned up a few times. The CDR3 coding sequence is TGTGCCAGCAGTTCGGGGGTCGACGAGCAGTACTTC. This translates into CASSSGVDEQYF. The chain couples TRBV2 to TRBJ2-5; tentatively, D is TRBD2 (6 bases). Matching the DNA end better, TRBJ2-7 makes the J call doubtful. The length of the CDR3 is 12 residues. Germline V gene lookup returns CDR1 SNHLY and CDR2 FYNNEI.

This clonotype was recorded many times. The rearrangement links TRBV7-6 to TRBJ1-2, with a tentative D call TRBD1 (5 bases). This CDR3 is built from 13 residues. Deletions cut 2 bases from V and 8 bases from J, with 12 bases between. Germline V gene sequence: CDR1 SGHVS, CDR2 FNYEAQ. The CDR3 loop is CASSLQGAGGYTF. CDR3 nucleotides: TGTGCCAGCAGCTTACAAGGGGCGGGAGGCTACACCTTC.

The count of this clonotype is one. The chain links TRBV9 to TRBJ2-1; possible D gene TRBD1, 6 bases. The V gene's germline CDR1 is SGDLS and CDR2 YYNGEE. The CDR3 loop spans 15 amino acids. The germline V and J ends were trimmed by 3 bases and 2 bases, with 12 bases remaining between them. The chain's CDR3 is CASSETGFTYNEQFF. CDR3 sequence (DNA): TGTGCCAGCAGCGAAACAGGGTTTACCTACAATGAGCAGTTCTTC. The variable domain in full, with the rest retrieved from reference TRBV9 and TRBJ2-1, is DSGVTQTPKHLITATGQRVTLRCSPRSGDLSVYWYQQSLDQGLQFLIQYYNGEERAKGNILERFSAQQFPDLHSELNLSSLELGDSALYFCASSETGFTYNEQFFGPGTRLTVL.

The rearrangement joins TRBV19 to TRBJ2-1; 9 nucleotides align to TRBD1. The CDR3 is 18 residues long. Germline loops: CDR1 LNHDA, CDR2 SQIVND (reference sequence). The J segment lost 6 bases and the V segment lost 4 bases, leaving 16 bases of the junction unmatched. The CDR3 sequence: CASSTRTGENPILNEQFF. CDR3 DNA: TGTGCCAGTAGTACCCGGACAGGGGAGAACCCAATACTCAATGAGCAGTTCTTC.

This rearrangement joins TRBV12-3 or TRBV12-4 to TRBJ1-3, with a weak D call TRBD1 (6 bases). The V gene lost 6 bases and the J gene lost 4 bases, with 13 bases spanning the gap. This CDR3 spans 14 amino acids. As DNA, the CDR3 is TGTGCCAGCAGAAAAACCACAGGGGGAAACACCATATATTTT. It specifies CASRKTTGGNTIYF.

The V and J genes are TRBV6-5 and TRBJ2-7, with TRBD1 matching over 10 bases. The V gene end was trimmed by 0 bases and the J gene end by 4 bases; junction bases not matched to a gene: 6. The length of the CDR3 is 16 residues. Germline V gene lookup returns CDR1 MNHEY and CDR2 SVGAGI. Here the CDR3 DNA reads TGTGCCAGCAGTTACTCGATTCGGGACAGGGGTTACGAGCAGTACTTC. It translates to CASSYSIRDRGYEQYF.